One and the same sample provided the 6 T cell receptor beta chains below, sequenced in a study of stem cell transplantation in POMP-related autoinflammatory disease. Regarding the study as a whole: A trend toward lower repertoire diversity and greater clonality appeared in every analyzed T-cell subset of PRAID patients. In PRAID patients, the number of distinct TRB V-J gene pairings was restricted.

The antigens for these receptors are not known. Only in-frame clones appear in the TCRdb table, and some are missing; sequencing was by immunoSEQ multiplex PCR. Found here are about 11,000 clones, 85% to 90% of them singletons; the top ten hold approximately 50%. The sequencing here drew on CD8+ T cells from PBMCs, taken before stem cell transplantation. The receptors were sampled from a human donor with POMP-related autoinflammation and immune dysregulation (PRAID).

The chain joins TRBV5-1 to TRBJ2-7; no reliable D call. From germline, CDR1 is SGHRS and CDR2 YFSETQ. V dropped 0 bases and J dropped 1 base, with 11 bases sitting between them. This CDR3 has 15 residues. In DNA form, the CDR3 reads TGCGCCAGCAGCTTGGGCACATCCAGTTCCTACGAGCAGTACTTC. Translated: CASSLGTSSSYEQYF.

This rearrangement joins TRBV7-8 to TRBJ1-5; D is possibly TRBD1 (5 bases). V was clipped by 1 base and J by 0 bases, with 10 bases between them. From germline, CDR1 is SGHVS and CDR2 FQNEAQ. The CDR3 contains 16 residues. The CDR3: CASSLVGRASNQPQHF. The CDR3 nucleotides are TGTGCCAGCAGCTTAGTTGGCAGGGCTAGCAATCAGCCCCAGCATTTT.

This rearrangement joins TRBV7-2 to TRBJ1-3, with 10 nucleotides matching TRBD1. The junction had 7 bases not matched to a gene; V was cut back by 6 bases and J by 2 bases. Germline CDR1 reads SGHTA; CDR2 reads FQGNSA. The length of the CDR3 is 16 residues. This chain's CDR3 is CASRLLGTGAGNTIYF. The CDR3 nucleotides are TGTGCCAGCAGATTACTCGGGACAGGGGCTGGAAACACCATATATTTT.

The chain couples TRBV28 to TRBJ1-1; D not resolved. Trimming cost V 6 bases and J 0 bases, with 11 bases left between them. The CDR3 covers 14 residues. Germline V gives CDR1 MDHEN, CDR2 SYDVKM. The CDR3 sequence is CASSQVGMNTEAFF. The CDR3 DNA sequence: TGTGCCAGCAGCCAGGTCGGCATGAACACTGAAGCTTTCTTT.

V gene TRBV29-1 combines with J gene TRBJ2-1; 13 bases map to TRBD2. V gave up 7 bases and J gave up 2 bases; unmatched junction bases: 2. This CDR3 has 14 amino acids. Germline values: CDR1 SQVTM, CDR2 ANQGSEA. Written as DNA, the CDR3 is TGCAGCGCACTAGCGGGAGGGACCTACAATGAGCAGTTCTTC. It encodes CSALAGGTYNEQFF.

This clone occurred a few times. CDR3 amino acids: CASADSSDYEQYF. CDR3 sequence (DNA): TGCGCCAGCGCTGACTCATCCGACTACGAGCAGTACTTC. V and J are TRBV5-1 and TRBJ2-7, with D unclear. Germline loops: CDR1 SGHRS, CDR2 YFSETQ. The CDR3 contains 13 residues. V was pared by 7 bases and J by 3 bases, with 14 bases between.